One T cell receptor (beta chain) is described in this entry. Here immunoSEQ multiplex PCR was the method, and the copy in TCRdb shows in-frame clones only, minus some. The top ten clones hold about 13% of a sample with about 58,000 clones, nearly 90% of them seen once. This sample stems from a study of blood T cell repertoires in COVID-19. This CDR3 has 15 residues. CDR1 and CDR2 (germline): SGHNT, YYREEE (reference sequence). V lost 0 bases to trimming and J lost 2 bases, with 10 bases between them. The chain combines TRBV5-4 with TRBJ2-3, with D unresolved. This TCR came from a man between 60 and 75 years old with active COVID-19. What was sequenced was peripheral blood. The CDR3 loop reads CASSLDGAITDTQYF. CDR3 sequence (DNA): TGTGCCAGCAGCTTGGACGGAGCCATCACAGATACGCAGTATTTT.